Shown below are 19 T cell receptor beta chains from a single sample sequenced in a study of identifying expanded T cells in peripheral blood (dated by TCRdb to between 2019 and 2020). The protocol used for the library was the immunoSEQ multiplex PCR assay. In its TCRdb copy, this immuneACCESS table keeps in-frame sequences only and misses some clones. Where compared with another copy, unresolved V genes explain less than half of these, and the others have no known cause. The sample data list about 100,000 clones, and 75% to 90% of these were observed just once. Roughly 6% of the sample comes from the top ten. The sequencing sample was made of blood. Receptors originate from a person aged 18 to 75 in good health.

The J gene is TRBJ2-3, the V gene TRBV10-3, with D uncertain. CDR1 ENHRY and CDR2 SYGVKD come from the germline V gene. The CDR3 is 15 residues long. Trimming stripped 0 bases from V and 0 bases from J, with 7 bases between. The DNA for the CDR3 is TGTGCCATCAGTGAGTCCGGGTCTAGCACAGATACGCAGTATTTT. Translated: CAISESGSSTDTQYF.

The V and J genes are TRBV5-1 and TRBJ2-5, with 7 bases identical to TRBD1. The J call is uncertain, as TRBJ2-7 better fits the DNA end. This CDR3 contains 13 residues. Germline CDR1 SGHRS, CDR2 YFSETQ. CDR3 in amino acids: CASSYDRDREQYF. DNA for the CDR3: TGCGCCAGCAGCTACGACAGGGATCGCGAGCAGTACTTC.

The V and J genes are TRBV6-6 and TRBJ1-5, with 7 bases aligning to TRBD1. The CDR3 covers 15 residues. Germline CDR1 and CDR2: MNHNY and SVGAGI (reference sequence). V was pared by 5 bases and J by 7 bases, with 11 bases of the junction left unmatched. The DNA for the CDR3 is TGTGCCAGCAGTAAAAAACAGGGGATGGTGCAGCCCCAGCATTTT. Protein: CASSKKQGMVQPQHF.

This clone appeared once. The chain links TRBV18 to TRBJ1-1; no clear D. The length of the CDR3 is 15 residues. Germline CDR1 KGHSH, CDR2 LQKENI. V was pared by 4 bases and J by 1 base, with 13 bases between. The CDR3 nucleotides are TGTGCCAGCTCACGTCGTGATGGGGAGAACACTGAAGCTTTCTTT. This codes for CASSRRDGENTEAFF.

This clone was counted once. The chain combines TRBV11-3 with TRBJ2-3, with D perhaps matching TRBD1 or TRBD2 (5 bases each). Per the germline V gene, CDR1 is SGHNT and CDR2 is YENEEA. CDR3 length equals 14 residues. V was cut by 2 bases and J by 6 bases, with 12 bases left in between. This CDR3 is CASSLMGERDTQYF. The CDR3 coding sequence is TGTGCCAGCAGCTTAATGGGGGAGAGGGATACGCAGTATTTT.

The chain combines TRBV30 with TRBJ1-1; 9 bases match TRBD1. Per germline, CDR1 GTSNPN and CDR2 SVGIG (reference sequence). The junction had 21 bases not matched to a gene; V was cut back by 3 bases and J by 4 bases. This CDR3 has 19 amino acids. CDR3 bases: TGTGCCTGGAGCGCTACCCCGGGACAGGGCTTCAGGTCAATCACTGAAGCTTTCTTT. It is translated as CAWSATPGQGFRSITEAFF. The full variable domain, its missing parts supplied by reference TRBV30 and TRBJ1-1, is SQTIHQWPATLVQPVGSPLSLECTVEGTSNPNLYWYRQAAGRGLQLLFYSVGIGQISSEVPQNLSASRPQDRQFILSSKKLLLSDSGFYLCAWSATPGQGFRSITEAFFGQGTRLTVV.

The CDR3 loop reads CASSLDRVYEQYF. In DNA form, the CDR3 reads TGTGCCAGCAGCCTCGACAGGGTCTACGAGCAGTACTTC. This rearrangement joins TRBV11-2 to TRBJ2-7; 7 bases agree with TRBD1. The CDR3 contains 13 residues. The V and J ends lost 5 bases and 3 bases, in that order; junction bases with no gene match: 4. Germline lookup yields CDR1 SGHAT and CDR2 FQNNGV.

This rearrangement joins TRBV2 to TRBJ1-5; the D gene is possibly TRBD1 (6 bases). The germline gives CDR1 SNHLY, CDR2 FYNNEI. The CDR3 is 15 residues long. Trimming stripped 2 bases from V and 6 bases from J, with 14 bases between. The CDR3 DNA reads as TGTGCCAGCAGTGAAAGGACCCCAGGGGTTCAGCCCCAGCATTTT. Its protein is CASSERTPGVQPQHF. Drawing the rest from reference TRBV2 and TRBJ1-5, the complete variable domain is EPEVTQTPSHQVTQMGQEVILRCVPISNHLYFYWYRQILGQKVEFLVSFYNNEISEKSEIFDDQFSVERPDGSNFTLKIRSTKLEDSAMYFCASSERTPGVQPQHFGDGTRLSIL.

The CDR3 here is CASSTPQRSSGNTIYF. The CDR3 region has the DNA TGTGCCAGTAGTACCCCGCAAAGATCCTCTGGAAACACCATATATTTT. V and J are TRBV19 and TRBJ1-3; no reliable D call. The CDR3 length is 16 residues. The germline CDR1 and CDR2 sequences are LNHDA and SQIVND (reference sequence). The germline V and J ends were trimmed by 4 bases and 0 bases, with 13 bases remaining between them.

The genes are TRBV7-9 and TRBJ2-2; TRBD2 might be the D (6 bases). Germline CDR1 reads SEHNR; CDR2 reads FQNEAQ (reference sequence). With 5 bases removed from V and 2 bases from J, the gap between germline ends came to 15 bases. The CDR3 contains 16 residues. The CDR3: CASSPSGTFNTGELFF. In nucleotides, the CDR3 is TGTGCCAGCAGCCCCTCCGGGACTTTTAACACCGGGGAGCTGTTTTTT. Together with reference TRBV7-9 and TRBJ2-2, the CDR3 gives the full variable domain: DTGVSQNPRHKITKRGQNVTFRCDPISEHNRLYWYRQTLGQGPEFLTYFQNEAQLEKSRLLSDRFSAERPKGSFSTLEIQRTEQGDSAMYLCASSPSGTFNTGELFFGEGSRLTVL.

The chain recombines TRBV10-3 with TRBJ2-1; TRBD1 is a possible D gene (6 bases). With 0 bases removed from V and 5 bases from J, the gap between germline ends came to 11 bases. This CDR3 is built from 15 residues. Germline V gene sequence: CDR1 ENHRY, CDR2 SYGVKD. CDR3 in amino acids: CAISESARDNNEQFF. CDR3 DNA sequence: TGTGCCATCAGTGAGTCGGCCCGGGACAACAATGAGCAGTTCTTC.

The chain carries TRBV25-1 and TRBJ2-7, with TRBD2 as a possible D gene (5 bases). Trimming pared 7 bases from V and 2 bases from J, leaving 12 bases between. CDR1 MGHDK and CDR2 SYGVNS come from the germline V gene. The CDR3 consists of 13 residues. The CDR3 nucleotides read TGTGCCAGCACCCGGAGGCATACCTACGAGCAGTACTTC. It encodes CASTRRHTYEQYF.

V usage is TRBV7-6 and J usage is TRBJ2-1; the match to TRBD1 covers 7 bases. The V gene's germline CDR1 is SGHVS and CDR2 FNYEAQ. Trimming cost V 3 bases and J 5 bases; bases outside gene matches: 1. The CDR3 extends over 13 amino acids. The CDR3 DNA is TGTGCCAGCAGCTTGGGGACAGACAATGAGCAGTTCTTC. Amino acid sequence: CASSLGTDNEQFF.

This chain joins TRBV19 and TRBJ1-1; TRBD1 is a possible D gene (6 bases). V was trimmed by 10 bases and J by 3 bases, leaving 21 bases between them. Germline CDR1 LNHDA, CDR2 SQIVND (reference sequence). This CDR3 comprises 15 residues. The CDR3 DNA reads TGTGCCAACCCCAAGGGCCCAGGGGATGACACTGAAGCTTTCTTT. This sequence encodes CANPKGPGDDTEAFF.

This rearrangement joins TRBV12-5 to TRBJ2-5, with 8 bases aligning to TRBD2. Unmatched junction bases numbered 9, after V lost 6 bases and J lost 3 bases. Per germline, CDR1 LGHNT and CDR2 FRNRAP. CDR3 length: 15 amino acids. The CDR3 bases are TGTGCTAGTGGCTTAGCGGGGAGATTCGAAGAGACCCAGTACTTC. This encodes CASGLAGRFEETQYF.

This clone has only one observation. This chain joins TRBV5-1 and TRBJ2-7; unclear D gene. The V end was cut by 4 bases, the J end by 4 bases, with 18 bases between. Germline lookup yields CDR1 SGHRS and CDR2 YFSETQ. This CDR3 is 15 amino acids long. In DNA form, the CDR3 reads TGCGCCAGCAGCACGGAGTCGGGTTTTGAATACGAGCAGTACTTC. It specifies CASSTESGFEYEQYF.

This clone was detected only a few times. The CDR3 here is CASSHRTGWKREQYF. The CDR3, as DNA: TGTGCCAGCAGCCACCGGACAGGGTGGAAGCGCGAGCAGTACTTC. This rearrangement joins TRBV5-6 to TRBJ2-7; TRBD1 matches at 8 bases. The V and J ends lost 4 bases and 6 bases, in that order; junction bases with no gene match: 12. CDR1 and CDR2 from the germline V gene are SGHDT and YYEEEE. This CDR3 region has 15 residues.

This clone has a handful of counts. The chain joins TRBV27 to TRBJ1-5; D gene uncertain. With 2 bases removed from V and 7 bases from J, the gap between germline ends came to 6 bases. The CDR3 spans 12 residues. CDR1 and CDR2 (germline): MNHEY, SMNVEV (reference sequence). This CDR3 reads CASSLVGQPQHF. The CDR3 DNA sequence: TGTGCCAGCAGTTTAGTAGGCCAGCCCCAGCATTTT.

The CDR3 protein is CASSERGLAGGGTGELFF. Here the CDR3 DNA reads TGTGCCAGCAGTGAAAGGGGACTAGCGGGGGGCGGGACCGGGGAGCTGTTTTTT. J is TRBJ2-2 and V is TRBV25-1; 15 bases fit TRBD2. Trimming removed 2 bases from V and 5 bases from J; junction bases left unmatched: 6. Germline V lookup: CDR1 MGHDK, CDR2 SYGVNS. This CDR3 comprises 18 residues.